A selection of T cell receptor beta chains follows, all from one sample in a study of blood T cell repertoires in COVID-19. Generated by immunoSEQ multiplex PCR, the TCRdb table keeps only in-frame clones and is missing some. The sample holds almost 200,000 clones; roughly 90% are singletons and the top ten take over 7%. Input material: PBMCs or T cells enriched from blood (not recorded which). These receptors came from a young woman who had recovered from COVID-19. Each CDR3 is given with its conserved first and last residue. A D gene is named only where the DNA matches it firmly. Size is omitted from some rows. Given values are once, few, many or a class for expanded clones.

d_gene: TRBD2; abundance: NA; j_gene: TRBJ2-2; v_gene: TRBV7-9; CDR3aa: CASSPHGGANTGELFF; CDR3nt: TGTGCCAGCAGCCCCCACGGGGGGGCCAACACCGGGGAGCTGTTTTTT
d_gene: TRBD1; abundance: NA; j_gene: TRBJ1-5; v_gene: TRBV5-1; CDR3aa: CASSLDGQGNQPQHF; CDR3nt: TGCGCCAGCAGCTTGGACGGACAGGGGAACCAGCCCCAGCATTTT
d_gene: NA; abundance: NA; j_gene: TRBJ2-2; v_gene: TRBV9; CDR3aa: CASSPPTGENTGELFF; CDR3nt: TGTGCCAGCAGCCCTCCTACGGGGGAGAACACCGGGGAGCTGTTTTTT
d_gene: TRBD1; abundance: NA; j_gene: TRBJ2-5; v_gene: TRBV18; CDR3aa: CASSPPGQPETQYF; CDR3nt: TGTGCCAGCTCACCACCGGGACAGCCAGAGACCCAGTACTTC
d_gene: TRBD2; abundance: NA; j_gene: TRBJ2-3; v_gene: TRBV19; CDR3aa: CASSRGLAGSTDTQYF; CDR3nt: TGTGCCAGTTCGCGGGGGCTAGCGGGGAGCACAGATACGCAGTATTTT
d_gene: NA; abundance: NA; j_gene: TRBJ1-4; v_gene: TRBV2; CDR3aa: CASSDPGGRHEKLFF; CDR3nt: TGTGCCAGCAGTGACCCGGGAGGGCGGCACGAAAAACTGTTTTTT
d_gene: NA; abundance: NA; j_gene: TRBJ1-2; v_gene: TRBV5-6; CDR3aa: CASSFRGGPYGYTF; CDR3nt: TGTGCCAGCAGCTTTCGGGGGGGACCCTATGGCTACACCTTC
d_gene: TRBD1; abundance: NA; j_gene: TRBJ2-7; v_gene: TRBV3-1/TRBV3-2; CDR3aa: CASSRPGGEQYF; CDR3nt: TGTGCCAGCAGCCGTCCAGGGGGCGAGCAGTACTTC
d_gene: TRBD1; abundance: NA; j_gene: TRBJ1-6; v_gene: TRBV6-2/TRBV6-3; CDR3aa: CASSSGTGGYSPLHF; CDR3nt: TGTGCCAGCAGCTCCGGGACAGGGGGGTATTCACCCCTCCACTTT
d_gene: TRBD2; abundance: NA; j_gene: TRBJ2-5; v_gene: TRBV4-2; CDR3aa: CASSQGRTSEETQYF; CDR3nt: TGTGCCAGCAGCCAAGGGAGGACTAGTGAAGAGACCCAGTACTTC
d_gene: NA; abundance: NA; j_gene: TRBJ2-5; v_gene: TRBV28; CDR3aa: CASSSRYRGGLETQYF; CDR3nt: TGTGCCAGCAGTTCACGATACAGGGGAGGTTTAGAGACCCAGTACTTC
d_gene: TRBD2; abundance: NA; j_gene: TRBJ2-5; v_gene: TRBV28; CDR3aa: CASSGASGGARQETQYF; CDR3nt: TGTGCCAGCAGTGGTGCTAGCGGGGGGGCTCGCCAAGAGACCCAGTACTTC
d_gene: NA; abundance: NA; j_gene: TRBJ2-5; v_gene: TRBV7-9; CDR3aa: CASSLSGETQYF; CDR3nt: TGTGCCAGCAGCTTGTCCGGGGAGACCCAGTACTTC
d_gene: TRBD1; abundance: NA; j_gene: TRBJ2-7; v_gene: TRBV27; CDR3aa: CASSWGQGGIYEQYF; CDR3nt: TGTGCCAGCAGTTGGGGACAGGGGGGGATTTACGAGCAGTACTTC
d_gene: TRBD1; abundance: once; j_gene: TRBJ2-1; v_gene: TRBV7-6; CDR3aa: CASSPNQGVAFF; CDR3nt: TGTGCCAGCAGCCCAAACCAGGGGGTTGCGTTCTTC
d_gene: NA; abundance: NA; j_gene: TRBJ1-4; v_gene: TRBV12-3/TRBV12-4; CDR3aa: CASGARGELFF; CDR3nt: TGTGCCAGCGGGGCACGGGGGGAACTGTTTTTT
d_gene: TRBD1; abundance: NA; j_gene: TRBJ2-1; v_gene: TRBV5-1; CDR3aa: CASSLGQGTYNEQFF; CDR3nt: TGCGCCAGCAGCTTGGGACAGGGAACCTACAATGAGCAGTTCTTC
d_gene: NA; abundance: NA; j_gene: TRBJ1-6; v_gene: TRBV28; CDR3aa: CASRARGASSPLHF; CDR3nt: TGTGCCAGCAGAGCCCGGGGGGCTAGTTCACCCCTCCACTTT
d_gene: NA; abundance: NA; j_gene: TRBJ1-3; v_gene: TRBV7-8; CDR3aa: CASSQDSYSGNTIYF; CDR3nt: TGTGCCAGCAGCCAAGACAGTTACTCTGGAAACACCATATATTTT
d_gene: NA; abundance: NA; j_gene: TRBJ1-5; v_gene: TRBV2; CDR3aa: CASSDRNFNQPQHF; CDR3nt: TGTGCCAGCAGTGACAGGAATTTCAATCAGCCCCAGCATTTT
d_gene: NA; abundance: NA; j_gene: TRBJ2-7; v_gene: TRBV4-2; CDR3aa: CASSQDWTYTTYEQYF; CDR3nt: TGTGCCAGCAGCCAAGATTGGACATATACAACCTACGAGCAGTACTTC
d_gene: TRBD1; abundance: NA; j_gene: TRBJ1-5; v_gene: TRBV9; CDR3aa: CASSADRFGQPQHF; CDR3nt: TGTGCCAGCAGCGCGGACAGGTTCGGACAGCCCCAGCATTTT
d_gene: NA; abundance: NA; j_gene: TRBJ1-5; v_gene: TRBV28; CDR3aa: CASSTLAQQGNQPQHF; CDR3nt: TGTGCCAGTTCTACCCTTGCCCAGCAGGGCAATCAGCCCCAGCATTTT
d_gene: NA; abundance: NA; j_gene: TRBJ2-2; v_gene: TRBV2; CDR3aa: CASNREAAGELFF; CDR3nt: TGTGCCAGCAATAGGGAAGCGGCCGGGGAGCTGTTTTTT
d_gene: TRBD1; abundance: NA; j_gene: TRBJ1-3; v_gene: TRBV11-2; CDR3aa: CASSLVGTGAGNTIYF; CDR3nt: TGTGCCAGCAGCTTAGTCGGGACAGGGGCTGGAAACACCATATATTTT
d_gene: TRBD1; abundance: NA; j_gene: TRBJ2-7; v_gene: TRBV5-1; CDR3aa: CASRIGQGSYEQYF; CDR3nt: TGCGCCAGCCGCATCGGACAGGGATCCTACGAGCAGTACTTC
d_gene: TRBD2; abundance: NA; j_gene: TRBJ2-3; v_gene: TRBV28; CDR3aa: CASKRGSTSTDTQYF; CDR3nt: TGTGCCAGCAAGCGGGGGAGTACTAGCACAGATACGCAGTATTTT
d_gene: TRBD1; abundance: NA; j_gene: TRBJ1-4; v_gene: TRBV2; CDR3aa: CASNGKSGQGFEKLFF; CDR3nt: TGTGCCAGCAACGGGAAGTCGGGACAGGGATTCGAAAAACTGTTTTTT
d_gene: NA; abundance: NA; j_gene: TRBJ1-3; v_gene: TRBV7-2; CDR3aa: CASSPRRGASSGNTIYF; CDR3nt: TGTGCCAGCAGCCCCCGGAGGGGAGCGAGCTCTGGAAACACCATATATTTT
d_gene: TRBD2; abundance: NA; j_gene: TRBJ2-7; v_gene: TRBV6-5; CDR3aa: CASKRGGDPYEQYF; CDR3nt: TGTGCCAGCAAACGCGGGGGGGACCCCTACGAGCAGTACTTC
d_gene: NA; abundance: NA; j_gene: TRBJ2-5; v_gene: TRBV11-2; CDR3aa: CASSLDRRQGTQYF; CDR3nt: TGTGCCAGCAGCTTAGATCGACGCCAGGGGACCCAGTACTTC
d_gene: TRBD1; abundance: NA; j_gene: TRBJ1-1; v_gene: TRBV18; CDR3aa: CASSPLQGGEAFF; CDR3nt: TGTGCCAGCTCACCGCTACAGGGGGGCGAAGCTTTCTTT
d_gene: TRBD1; abundance: NA; j_gene: TRBJ1-2; v_gene: TRBV2; CDR3aa: CASSNTGTGWAYGYTF; CDR3nt: TGTGCCAGCAGTAATACCGGGACAGGCTGGGCCTATGGCTACACCTTC
d_gene: NA; abundance: many; j_gene: TRBJ1-3; v_gene: TRBV14; CDR3aa: CASSDGGNTIYF; CDR3nt: TGTGCCAGCAGCGACGGGGGAAACACCATATATTTT
d_gene: TRBD1; abundance: once; j_gene: TRBJ1-1; v_gene: TRBV5-1; CDR3aa: CASSLGGQGTEAFF; CDR3nt: TGCGCCAGCAGCTTAGGAGGACAGGGAACTGAAGCTTTCTTT
d_gene: NA; abundance: NA; j_gene: TRBJ1-1; v_gene: TRBV7-8; CDR3aa: CASSLVGRGSTEAFF; CDR3nt: TGTGCCAGCAGCTTAGTAGGAAGGGGGAGTACTGAAGCTTTCTTT
d_gene: TRBD1; abundance: NA; j_gene: TRBJ1-1; v_gene: TRBV29-1; CDR3aa: CSVGTGATEAFF; CDR3nt: TGCAGCGTCGGGACAGGGGCCACTGAAGCTTTCTTT
d_gene: TRBD2; abundance: NA; j_gene: TRBJ2-1; v_gene: TRBV27; CDR3aa: CASSSLAGGNYNEQFF; CDR3nt: TGTGCCAGCAGTTCGCTAGCGGGGGGCAACTACAATGAGCAGTTCTTC
d_gene: NA; abundance: once; j_gene: TRBJ1-1; v_gene: TRBV6-6; CDR3aa: CASSYSQTHTEAFF; CDR3nt: TGTGCCAGCAGTTACTCCCAGACTCACACTGAAGCTTTCTTT
d_gene: TRBD1; abundance: NA; j_gene: TRBJ1-1; v_gene: TRBV28; CDR3aa: CASSFFRGQGAEAFF; CDR3nt: TGTGCCAGCAGTTTCTTTCGAGGACAGGGAGCTGAAGCTTTCTTT
d_gene: TRBD1; abundance: NA; j_gene: TRBJ2-7; v_gene: TRBV28; CDR3aa: CASSLAGGSEQYF; CDR3nt: TGTGCCAGCAGTTTGGCAGGGGGCAGCGAGCAGTACTTC
d_gene: NA; abundance: NA; j_gene: TRBJ1-4; v_gene: TRBV7-9; CDR3aa: CASSFHGATTNEKLFF; CDR3nt: TGTGCCAGCAGCTTCCATGGGGCGACAACTAATGAAAAACTGTTTTTT
d_gene: NA; abundance: NA; j_gene: TRBJ1-1; v_gene: TRBV28; CDR3aa: CASSFRGVRALLNTEAFF; CDR3nt: TGTGCCAGCAGTTTCCGCGGGGTTCGAGCCCTCCTGAACACTGAAGCTTTCTTT
d_gene: TRBD2; abundance: once; j_gene: TRBJ2-2; v_gene: TRBV19; CDR3aa: CASNPGTSVTTGELFF; CDR3nt: TGTGCCAGTAATCCCGGGACTAGCGTTACCACCGGGGAGCTGTTTTTT